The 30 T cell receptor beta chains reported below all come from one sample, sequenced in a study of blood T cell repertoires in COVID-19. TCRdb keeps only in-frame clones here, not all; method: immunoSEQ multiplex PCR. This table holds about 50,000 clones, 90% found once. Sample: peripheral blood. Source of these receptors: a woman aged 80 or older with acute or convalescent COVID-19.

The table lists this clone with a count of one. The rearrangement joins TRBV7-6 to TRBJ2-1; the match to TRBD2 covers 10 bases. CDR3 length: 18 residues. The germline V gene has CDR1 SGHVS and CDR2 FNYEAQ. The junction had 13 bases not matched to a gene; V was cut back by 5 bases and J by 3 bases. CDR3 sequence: CASSAGQGRTSGYNEQFF. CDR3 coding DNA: TGTGCCAGCAGCGCAGGACAGGGACGGACTAGCGGCTACAATGAGCAGTTCTTC.

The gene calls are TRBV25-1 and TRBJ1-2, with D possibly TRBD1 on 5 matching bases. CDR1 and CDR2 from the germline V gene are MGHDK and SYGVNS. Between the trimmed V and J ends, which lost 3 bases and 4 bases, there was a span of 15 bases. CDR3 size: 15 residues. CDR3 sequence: CASSEGIAGPYGYTF. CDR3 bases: TGTGCCAGCAGTGAGGGTATCGCAGGGCCCTATGGCTACACCTTC.

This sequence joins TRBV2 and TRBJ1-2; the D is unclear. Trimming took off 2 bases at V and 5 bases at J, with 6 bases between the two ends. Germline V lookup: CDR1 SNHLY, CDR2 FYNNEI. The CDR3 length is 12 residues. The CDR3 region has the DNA TGTGCCAGCAGTGAATCGGGGTATGGCTACACCTTC. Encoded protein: CASSESGYGYTF.

CDR3 sequence reads: CASRGTSNTGELFF. Here the CDR3 DNA reads TGTGCCAGCAGGGGGACTTCGAACACCGGGGAGCTGTTTTTT. The V gene is TRBV7-3, the J gene TRBJ2-2, with a weak D call TRBD2 (6 bases). The CDR3 length is 14 residues. Deletions cut 6 bases from V and 0 bases from J, with 8 bases between. The germline gives CDR1 SGHTA, CDR2 FQGTGA.

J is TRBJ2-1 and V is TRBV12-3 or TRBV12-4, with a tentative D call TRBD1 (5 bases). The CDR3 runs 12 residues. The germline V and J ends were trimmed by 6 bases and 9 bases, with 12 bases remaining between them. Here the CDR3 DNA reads TGTGCCAGCAGGGAAGGGGTGGTTGAGCAGTTCTTC. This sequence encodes CASREGVVEQFF.

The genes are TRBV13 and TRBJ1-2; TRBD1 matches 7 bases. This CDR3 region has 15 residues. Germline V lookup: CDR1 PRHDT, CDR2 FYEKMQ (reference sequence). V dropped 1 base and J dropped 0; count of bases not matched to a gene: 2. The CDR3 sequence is CASSLEGGSNYGYTF. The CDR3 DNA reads TGTGCCAGCAGCTTAGAAGGGGGCTCTAACTATGGCTACACCTTC.

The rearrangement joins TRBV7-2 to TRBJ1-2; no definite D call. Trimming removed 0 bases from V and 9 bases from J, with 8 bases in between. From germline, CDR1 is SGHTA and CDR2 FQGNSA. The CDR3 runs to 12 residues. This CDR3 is CASSLAQRSYTF. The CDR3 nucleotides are TGTGCCAGCAGCTTAGCGCAGAGGAGCTACACCTTC.

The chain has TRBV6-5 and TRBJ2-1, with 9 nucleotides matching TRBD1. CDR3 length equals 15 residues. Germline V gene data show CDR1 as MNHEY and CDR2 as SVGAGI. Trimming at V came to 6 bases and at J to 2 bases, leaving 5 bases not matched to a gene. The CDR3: CASRLRDRAYNEQFF. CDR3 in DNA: TGTGCCAGCAGACTCCGGGACAGGGCCTACAATGAGCAGTTCTTC.

CDR3: CASSSRGVPYQPQHF. The CDR3 DNA sequence: TGTGCCAGCAGCTCACGGGGAGTACCTTATCAGCCCCAGCATTTT. The chain uses TRBV5-6 and TRBJ1-5; unclear D gene. V lost 3 bases and J lost 5, with 15 bases in between. This CDR3 spans 15 amino acids. Per germline, CDR1 SGHDT and CDR2 YYEEEE.

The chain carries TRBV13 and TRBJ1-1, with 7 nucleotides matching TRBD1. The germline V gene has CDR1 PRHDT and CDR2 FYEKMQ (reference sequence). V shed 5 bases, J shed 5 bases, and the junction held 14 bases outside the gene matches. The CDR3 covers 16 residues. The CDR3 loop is CASSPPDLTGQTEAFF. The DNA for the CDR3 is TGTGCCAGCAGCCCCCCGGATTTGACAGGGCAGACTGAAGCTTTCTTT.

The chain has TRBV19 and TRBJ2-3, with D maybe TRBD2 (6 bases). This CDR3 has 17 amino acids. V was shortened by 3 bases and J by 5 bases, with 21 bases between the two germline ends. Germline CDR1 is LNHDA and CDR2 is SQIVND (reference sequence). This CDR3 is CASSIGALGPGLDTQYF. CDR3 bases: TGTGCCAGTAGTATTGGGGCGTTAGGTCCGGGACTAGATACGCAGTATTTT.

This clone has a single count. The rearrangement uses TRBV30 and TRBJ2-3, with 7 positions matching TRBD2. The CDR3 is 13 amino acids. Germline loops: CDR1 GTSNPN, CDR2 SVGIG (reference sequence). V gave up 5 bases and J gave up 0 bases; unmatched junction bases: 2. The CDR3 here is CAWEAGSTDTQYF. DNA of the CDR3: TGTGCCTGGGAAGCGGGGAGCACAGATACGCAGTATTTT.

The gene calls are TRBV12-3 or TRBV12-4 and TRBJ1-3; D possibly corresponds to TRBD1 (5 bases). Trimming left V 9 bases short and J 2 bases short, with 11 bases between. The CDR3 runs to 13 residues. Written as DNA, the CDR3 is TGTGCCAGTCAGGGTTCAGCTGGAAACACCATATATTTT. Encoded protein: CASQGSAGNTIYF.

CDR3 DNA: TGTGCCAGCCGCCAGGGCGGGGGCTACGAGCAGTACTTC. Translated: CASRQGGGYEQYF. The chain couples TRBV19 to TRBJ2-7, with 7 positions matching TRBD2. This CDR3 comprises 13 residues. The germline CDR1 and CDR2 sequences are LNHDA and SQIVND (reference sequence). Trimming removed 9 bases from V and 3 bases from J; junction bases left unmatched: 8.

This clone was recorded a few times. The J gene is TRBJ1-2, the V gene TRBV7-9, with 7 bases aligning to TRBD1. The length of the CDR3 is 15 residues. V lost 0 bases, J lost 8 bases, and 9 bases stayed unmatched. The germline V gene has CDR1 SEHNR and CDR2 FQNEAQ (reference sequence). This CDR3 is CASSLAGTAGDGYTF. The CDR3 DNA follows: TGTGCCAGCAGCTTAGCCGGGACAGCTGGAGACGGCTACACCTTC.

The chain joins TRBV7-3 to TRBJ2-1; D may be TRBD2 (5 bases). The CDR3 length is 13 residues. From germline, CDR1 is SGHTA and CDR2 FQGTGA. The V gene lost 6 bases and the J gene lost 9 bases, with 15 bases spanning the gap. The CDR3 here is CASSSNPSSEQFF. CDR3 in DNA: TGTGCCAGCAGTTCGAATCCTAGCAGTGAGCAGTTCTTC.

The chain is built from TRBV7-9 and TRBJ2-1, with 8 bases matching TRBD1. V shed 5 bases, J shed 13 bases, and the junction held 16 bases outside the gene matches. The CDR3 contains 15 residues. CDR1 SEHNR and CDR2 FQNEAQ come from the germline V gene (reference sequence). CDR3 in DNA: TGTGCCAGCAGCAGACAGGGGATCGGGTCTAGCGAACAGTTCTTC. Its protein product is CASSRQGIGSSEQFF.

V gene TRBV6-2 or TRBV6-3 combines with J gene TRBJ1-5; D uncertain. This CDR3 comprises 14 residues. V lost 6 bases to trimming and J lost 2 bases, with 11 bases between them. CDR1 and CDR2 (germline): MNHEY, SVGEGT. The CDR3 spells CASSPIQRNQPQHF. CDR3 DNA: TGTGCCAGCAGCCCAATACAACGCAATCAGCCCCAGCATTTT.

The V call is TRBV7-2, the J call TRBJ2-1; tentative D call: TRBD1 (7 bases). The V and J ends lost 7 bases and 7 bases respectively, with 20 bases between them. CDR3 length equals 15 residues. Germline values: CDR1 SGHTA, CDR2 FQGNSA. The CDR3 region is CASIQGPRGGNEQFF. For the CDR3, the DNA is TGTGCCAGCATACAGGGGCCCAGGGGAGGAAATGAGCAGTTCTTC.

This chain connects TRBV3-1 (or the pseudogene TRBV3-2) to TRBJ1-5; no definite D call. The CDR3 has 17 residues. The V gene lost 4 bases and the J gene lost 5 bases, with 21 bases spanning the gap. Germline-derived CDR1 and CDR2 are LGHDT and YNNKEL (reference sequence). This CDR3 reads CASSPSRQTAGHQPQHF. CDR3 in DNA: TGTGCCAGCAGCCCGTCTCGACAAACTGCTGGTCATCAGCCCCAGCATTTT.

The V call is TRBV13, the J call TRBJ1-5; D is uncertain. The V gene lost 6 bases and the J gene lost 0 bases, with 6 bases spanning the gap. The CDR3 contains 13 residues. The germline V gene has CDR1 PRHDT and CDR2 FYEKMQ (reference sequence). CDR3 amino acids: CASSSGSNQPQHF. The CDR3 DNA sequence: TGTGCCAGCAGTTCGGGTAGCAATCAGCCCCAGCATTTT.

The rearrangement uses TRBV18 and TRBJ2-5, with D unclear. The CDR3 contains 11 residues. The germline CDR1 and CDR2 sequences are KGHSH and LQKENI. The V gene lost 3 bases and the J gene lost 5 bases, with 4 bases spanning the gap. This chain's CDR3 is CASSPMETQYF. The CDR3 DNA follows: TGTGCCAGCTCACCTATGGAGACCCAGTACTTC. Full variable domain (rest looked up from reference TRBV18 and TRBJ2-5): NAGVMQNPRHLVRRRGQEARLRCSPMKGHSHVYWYRQLPEEGLKFMVYLQKENIIDESGMPKERFSAEFPKEGPSILRIQQVVRGDSAAYFCASSPMETQYFGPGTRLLVL.

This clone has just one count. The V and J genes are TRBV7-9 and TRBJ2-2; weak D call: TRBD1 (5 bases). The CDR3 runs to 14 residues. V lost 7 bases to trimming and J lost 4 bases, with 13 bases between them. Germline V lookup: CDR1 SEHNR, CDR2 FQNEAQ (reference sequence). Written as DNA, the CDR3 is TGTGCCAGCAATTTCGACAGAAGCACCGGGGAGCTGTTTTTT. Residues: CASNFDRSTGELFF.

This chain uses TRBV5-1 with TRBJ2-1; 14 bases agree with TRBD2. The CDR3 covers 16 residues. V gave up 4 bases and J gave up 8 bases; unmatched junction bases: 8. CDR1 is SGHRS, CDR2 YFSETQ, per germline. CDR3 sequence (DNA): TGCGCCAGCAGCAAAGGGACTAGCGGGAGTATAGATGAGCAGTTCTTC. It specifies CASSKGTSGSIDEQFF.

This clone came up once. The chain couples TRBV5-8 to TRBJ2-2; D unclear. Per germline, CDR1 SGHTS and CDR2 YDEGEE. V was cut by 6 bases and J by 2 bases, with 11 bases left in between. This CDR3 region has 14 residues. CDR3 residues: CASTNGFNTGELFF. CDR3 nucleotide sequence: TGTGCCAGCACCAACGGGTTCAACACCGGGGAGCTGTTTTTT. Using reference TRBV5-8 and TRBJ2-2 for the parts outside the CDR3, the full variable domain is EAGVTQSPTHLIKTRGQQATLRCSPISGHTSVYWYQQALGLGLQFLLWYDEGEERNRGNFPPRFSGRQFPNYSSELNVNALELEDSALYLCASTNGFNTGELFFGEGSRLTVL.

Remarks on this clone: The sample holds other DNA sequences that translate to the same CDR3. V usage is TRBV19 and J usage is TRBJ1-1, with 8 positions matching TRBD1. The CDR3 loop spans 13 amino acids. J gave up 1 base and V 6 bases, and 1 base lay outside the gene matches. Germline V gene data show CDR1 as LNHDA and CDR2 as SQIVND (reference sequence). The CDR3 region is CASSQGANTEAFF. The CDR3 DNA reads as TGTGCCAGTAGCCAGGGGGCGAACACTGAAGCTTTCTTT.

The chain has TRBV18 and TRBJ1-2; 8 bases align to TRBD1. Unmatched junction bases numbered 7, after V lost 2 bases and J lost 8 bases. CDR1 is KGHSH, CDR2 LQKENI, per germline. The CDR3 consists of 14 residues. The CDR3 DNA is TGTGCCAGCTCACCAGAGGACAGGGCGACCGGCTACACCTTC. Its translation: CASSPEDRATGYTF.

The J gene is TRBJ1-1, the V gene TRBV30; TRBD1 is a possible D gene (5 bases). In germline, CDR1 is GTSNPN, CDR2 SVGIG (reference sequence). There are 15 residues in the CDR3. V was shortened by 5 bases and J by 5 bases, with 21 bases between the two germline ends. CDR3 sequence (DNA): TGTGCCTGGGACTCTCGTGGGGCGCCGAGTACTGAAGCTTTCTTT. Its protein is CAWDSRGAPSTEAFF.

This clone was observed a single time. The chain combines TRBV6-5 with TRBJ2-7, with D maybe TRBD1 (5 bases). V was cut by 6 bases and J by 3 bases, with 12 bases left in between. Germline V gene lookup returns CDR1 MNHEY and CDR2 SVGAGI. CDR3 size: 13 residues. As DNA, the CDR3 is TGTGCCAGCAGCGCGACAGCGTACTACGAGCAGTACTTC. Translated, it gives CASSATAYYEQYF.

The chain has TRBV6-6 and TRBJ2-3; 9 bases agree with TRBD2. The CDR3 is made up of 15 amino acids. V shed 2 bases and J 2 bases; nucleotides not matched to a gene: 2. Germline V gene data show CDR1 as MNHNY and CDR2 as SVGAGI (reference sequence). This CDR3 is CASSYAGGVTDTQYF. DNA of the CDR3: TGTGCCAGCAGTTACGCGGGAGGGGTCACAGATACGCAGTATTTT.